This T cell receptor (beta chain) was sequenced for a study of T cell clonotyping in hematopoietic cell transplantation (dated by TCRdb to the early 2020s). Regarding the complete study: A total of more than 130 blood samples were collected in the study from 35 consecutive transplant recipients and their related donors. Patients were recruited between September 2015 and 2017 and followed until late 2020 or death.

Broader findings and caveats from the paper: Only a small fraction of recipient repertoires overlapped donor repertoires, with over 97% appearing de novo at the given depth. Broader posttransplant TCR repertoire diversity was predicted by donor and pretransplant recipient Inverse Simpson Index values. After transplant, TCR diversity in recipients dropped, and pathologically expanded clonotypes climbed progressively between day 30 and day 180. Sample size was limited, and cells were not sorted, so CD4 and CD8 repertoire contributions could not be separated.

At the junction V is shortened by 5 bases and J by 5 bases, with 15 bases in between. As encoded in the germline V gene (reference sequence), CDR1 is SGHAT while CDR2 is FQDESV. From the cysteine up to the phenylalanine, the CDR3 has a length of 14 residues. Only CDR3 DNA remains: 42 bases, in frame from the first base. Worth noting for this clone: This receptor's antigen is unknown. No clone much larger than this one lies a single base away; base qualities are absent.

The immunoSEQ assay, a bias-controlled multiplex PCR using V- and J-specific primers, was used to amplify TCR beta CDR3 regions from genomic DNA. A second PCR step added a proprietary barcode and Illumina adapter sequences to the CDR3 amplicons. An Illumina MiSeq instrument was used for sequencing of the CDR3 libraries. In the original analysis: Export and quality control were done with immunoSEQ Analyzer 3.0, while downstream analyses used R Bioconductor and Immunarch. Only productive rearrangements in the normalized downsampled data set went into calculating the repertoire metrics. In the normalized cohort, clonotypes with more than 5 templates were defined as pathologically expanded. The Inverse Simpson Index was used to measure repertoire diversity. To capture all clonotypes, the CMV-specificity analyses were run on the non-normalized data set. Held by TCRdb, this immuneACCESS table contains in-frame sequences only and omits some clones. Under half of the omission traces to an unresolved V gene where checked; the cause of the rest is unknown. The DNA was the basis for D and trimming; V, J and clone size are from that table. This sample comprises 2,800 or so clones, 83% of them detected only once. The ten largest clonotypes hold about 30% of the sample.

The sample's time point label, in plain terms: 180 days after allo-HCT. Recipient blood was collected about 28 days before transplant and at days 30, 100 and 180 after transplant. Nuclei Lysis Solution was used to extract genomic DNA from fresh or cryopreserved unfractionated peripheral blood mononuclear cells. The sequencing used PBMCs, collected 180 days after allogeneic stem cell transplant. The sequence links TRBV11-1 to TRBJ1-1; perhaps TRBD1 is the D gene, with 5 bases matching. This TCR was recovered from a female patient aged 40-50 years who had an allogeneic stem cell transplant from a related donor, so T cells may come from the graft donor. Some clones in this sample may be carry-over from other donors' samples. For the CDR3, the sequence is CASSPRRGWTEAFF. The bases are TGTGCCAGCAGCCCGCGGAGGGGTTGGACTGAAGCTTTCTTT.